The next 26 T cell receptor beta chains were all read from a single sample in a study of T cell changes during pregnancy in multiple sclerosis. Generated by immunoSEQ multiplex PCR, the TCRdb table keeps only in-frame clones and is missing some. The sample holds about 44,000 clones; over 85% are singletons and the top ten take roughly 0.7%. This sample comprised CD4+ T cells from peripheral blood mononuclear cells, obtained in the first trimester of pregnancy. The receptor source for this set is a female donor with multiple sclerosis, enrolled in a pregnancy study.

On this clone: At one boundary the junction diverges from the germline segment, which might be a read error. The V and J genes are TRBV7-7 and TRBJ2-7; D remains ambiguous. The CDR3 spans 14 residues. The germline V gene has CDR1 SSHAT and CDR2 FNYEAQ (reference sequence). Written as DNA, the CDR3 is TGTGCTAGCAGCTTAGGAGAGAACTCCTACGAGCAGTACTTC. This gives the protein CASSLGENSYEQYF.

The chain carries TRBV2 and TRBJ2-2, with TRBD2 matching over 7 bases. V shed 6 bases and J 5 bases; nucleotides not matched to a gene: 6. Germline V gives CDR1 SNHLY, CDR2 FYNNEI. CDR3 length: 14 amino acids. CDR3 nucleotide sequence: TGTGCCAGCAGGAATCGACTAGCTACCGGGGAGCTGTTTTTT. It codes for CASRNRLATGELFF. Complete variable domain (other parts from reference TRBV2 and TRBJ2-2): EPEVTQTPSHQVTQMGQEVILRCVPISNHLYFYWYRQILGQKVEFLVSFYNNEISEKSEIFDDQFSVERPDGSNFTLKIRSTKLEDSAMYFCASRNRLATGELFFGEGSRLTVL.

This chain connects TRBV4-2 to TRBJ2-3; 9 bases align to TRBD2. Germline CDR1 is LGHNA and CDR2 is YNFKEQ. This CDR3 has 17 amino acids. The junction had 11 bases not matched to a gene; V was cut back by 6 bases and J by 1 base. CDR3 bases: TGTGCCAGCAGAAAGTCCTTAGCGGGAGCGGGCACAGATACGCAGTATTTT. Translated: CASRKSLAGAGTDTQYF.

The rearrangement joins TRBV6-4 to TRBJ1-1; possibly TRBD1 for D (5 bases). Germline values: CDR1 MRHNA, CDR2 SNTAGT. V was shortened by 6 bases and J by 7 bases, with 15 bases between the two germline ends. The CDR3 sequence is 13 residues long. The CDR3 nucleotides read TGTGCCAGCAGGGGTGGTACAGGTGGTGAAGCTTTCTTT. Protein sequence: CASRGGTGGEAFF.

The chain is built from TRBV11-2 and TRBJ1-1; possibly TRBD1 for D (5 bases). This CDR3 comprises 13 residues. V shed 4 bases and J shed 1 base, with 7 bases lying between them. Germline-derived CDR1 and CDR2 are SGHAT and FQNNGV. The CDR3 is CASSSDRNTEAFF. CDR3 in DNA: TGTGCCAGCAGCTCAGACAGGAACACTGAAGCTTTCTTT.

This chain connects TRBV4-1 to TRBJ2-7, with 11 nucleotides matching TRBD1. Germline assignment: CDR1 MGHRA and CDR2 YSYEKL. Germline trimming cut 4 bases from V and 3 bases from J; bases unmatched to any gene: 5. This CDR3 has 15 amino acids. The CDR3 DNA reads as TGCGCCAGCAGCCCATTGGGGACAGGGGGCTACGAGCAGTACTTC. Protein sequence: CASSPLGTGGYEQYF.

The sample holds one count of this clone. This rearrangement joins TRBV19 to TRBJ2-1, with 11 positions matching TRBD1. V lost 0 bases, J lost 5 bases, and 6 bases stayed unmatched. Germline V gives CDR1 LNHDA, CDR2 SQIVND (reference sequence). The CDR3 sequence is 17 residues long. For the CDR3, the DNA is TGTGCCAGTAGTATAGACACCGGGACAGGGGGTAACAATGAGCAGTTCTTC. Translating it yields CASSIDTGTGGNNEQFF.

This chain uses TRBV18 with TRBJ2-5; possibly TRBD2 for D (6 bases). The CDR3 is made up of 14 amino acids. V lost 6 bases to trimming and J lost 3 bases, with 14 bases between them. Germline V lookup: CDR1 KGHSH, CDR2 LQKENI. The CDR3 nucleotides are TGTGCCAGCTCGATAACGGGAGCCGAAGAGACCCAGTACTTC. Translated: CASSITGAEETQYF.

The chain recombines TRBV2 with TRBJ2-1; tentative D call: TRBD2 (5 bases). With 7 bases removed from V and 7 bases from J, the gap between germline ends came to 23 bases. The CDR3 extends over 16 amino acids. Germline V CDR1 and CDR2: SNHLY, FYNNEI. CDR3 nucleotides: TGTGCCAGCAATCTTCGCGGTACCCCCCCGGGGAATGAGCAGTTCTTC. It is translated as CASNLRGTPPGNEQFF.

The chain recombines TRBV27 with TRBJ1-1, with TRBD1 as a possible D gene (5 bases). The CDR3 loop spans 13 amino acids. V was cut by 3 bases and J by 6 bases, with 11 bases left in between. Germline values: CDR1 MNHEY, CDR2 SMNVEV (reference sequence). As DNA, the CDR3 is TGTGCCAGCAGTTTGGGTGGGGGGGCTGAAGCTTTCTTT. It specifies CASSLGGGAEAFF.

The chain links TRBV7-3 to TRBJ2-3; 9 bases match TRBD1. Per germline, CDR1 SGHTA and CDR2 FQGTGA. V dropped 5 bases and J dropped 3; count of bases not matched to a gene: 18. The CDR3 spans 19 residues. For the CDR3, the DNA is TGTGCCAGCAGCGAATCCGGGACAGGGTTTACCGGGAAAACAGATACGCAGTATTTT. It encodes CASSESGTGFTGKTDTQYF. Based on the CDR3 plus reference TRBV7-3 and TRBJ2-3, the full variable domain is GAGVSQTPSNKVTEKGKYVELRCDPISGHTALYWYRQSLGQGPEFLIYFQGTGAADDSGLPNDRFFAVRPEGSVSTLKIQRTERGDSAVYLCASSESGTGFTGKTDTQYFGPGTRLTVL.

This rearrangement joins TRBV15 to TRBJ2-7, with 8 bases that match TRBD1. The V gene's germline CDR1 is LNHNV and CDR2 YYDKDF (reference sequence). J gave up 2 bases and V 4 bases, and 7 bases lay outside the gene matches. The CDR3 sequence is 15 residues long. The chain's CDR3 is CATSKGQGTAYEQYF. In DNA form, the CDR3 reads TGTGCCACCAGCAAAGGACAGGGTACTGCCTACGAGCAGTACTTC.

The V gene is TRBV19, the J gene TRBJ2-2; D unresolved. The V end lost 6 bases, the J end lost 3 bases, and 11 bases lay between the germline ends. CDR3 size: 14 residues. Germline CDR1 and CDR2: LNHDA and SQIVND (reference sequence). The CDR3 bases are TGTGCCAGTAGCTTTCCCCCTGACACCGGGGAGCTGTTTTTT. Protein: CASSFPPDTGELFF.

V usage is TRBV5-6 and J usage is TRBJ2-1; 7 bases are a match to TRBD2. The CDR3 consists of 17 residues. The J segment lost 11 bases and the V segment lost 4 bases, leaving 21 bases of the junction unmatched. CDR1 and CDR2 from the germline V gene are SGHDT and YYEEEE. The CDR3 DNA reads TGTGCCAGCAGCCTTCCTAAAGCGGGATGGAACAATGCGCAGCAGTTCTTC. This encodes CASSLPKAGWNNAQQFF.

This rearrangement joins TRBV29-1 to TRBJ2-7, with a possible D match to TRBD1 (7 bases). The CDR3 consists of 12 residues. The germline V and J ends were trimmed by 6 bases and 4 bases, with 13 bases remaining between them. Germline V lookup: CDR1 SQVTM, CDR2 ANQGSEA. CDR3 sequence: CSVRGTEYEQYF. DNA of the CDR3: TGCAGCGTCCGCGGGACAGAGTACGAGCAGTACTTC.

The table lists this clone with a few counts. V is TRBV19 and J is TRBJ1-4; D is uncertain. With 6 bases removed from V and 4 bases from J, the gap between germline ends came to 9 bases. Germline assignment: CDR1 LNHDA and CDR2 SQIVND (reference sequence). The CDR3 is made up of 13 amino acids. In nucleotides, the CDR3 is TGTGCCAGTAGCTGGCGGCTTAATGAAAAACTGTTTTTT. Translating gives CASSWRLNEKLFF.

This sequence joins TRBV19 and TRBJ1-1, with 7 bases matching TRBD1. Germline trimming cut 4 bases from V and 6 bases from J; bases unmatched to any gene: 8. CDR1 is LNHDA, CDR2 SQIVND, per germline (reference sequence). The CDR3 is made up of 14 amino acids. CDR3 residues: CASSRQQGLPEAFF. CDR3 nucleotides: TGTGCCAGTAGTAGGCAACAGGGGTTGCCTGAAGCTTTCTTT.

V and J are TRBV9 and TRBJ1-1; no reliable D call. CDR3 length equals 14 residues. The ends were cut back, 4 bases at V and 2 bases at J, with 12 bases in the middle. The germline gives CDR1 SGDLS, CDR2 YYNGEE. The CDR3: CASSPQHRNTEAFF. The CDR3 DNA is TGTGCCAGCAGCCCACAACACCGAAACACTGAAGCTTTCTTT.

This clone was seen only a few times. This chain connects TRBV7-3 to TRBJ2-1, with no clear D. Deletions cut 5 bases from V and 2 bases from J, with 7 bases between. The CDR3 sequence is 13 residues long. From germline, CDR1 is SGHTA and CDR2 FQGTGA. The CDR3 coding sequence is TGTGCCAGCAGCCCTACGGCCTACAATGAGCAGTTCTTC. Its translation: CASSPTAYNEQFF.

This chain connects TRBV5-4 to TRBJ2-1, with 13 bases aligning to TRBD2. CDR3 size: 15 residues. V shed 4 bases and J 7 bases; nucleotides not matched to a gene: 5. Germline V CDR1 and CDR2: SGHNT, YYREEE (reference sequence). In DNA, the CDR3 is TGTGCCAGCAGCCCCCCGGGACTAGCGGGGAATGAGCAGTTCTTC. It specifies CASSPPGLAGNEQFF.

This chain joins TRBV6-6 and TRBJ1-2; TRBD1 matches 9 bases. Germline V CDR1 and CDR2: MNHNY, SVGAGI (reference sequence). Germline trimming cut 7 bases from V and 2 bases from J; bases unmatched to any gene: 11. The CDR3 runs to 16 residues. The CDR3 DNA follows: TGTGCCAGCAACTTACAGGGGGCCCGTCGGAACTATGGCTACACCTTC. Residues: CASNLQGARRNYGYTF.

CDR3 region: CASRSQTGAGLAQYF. For the CDR3, the DNA is TGTGCCAGCAGGTCCCAGACAGGGGCTGGATTGGCCCAGTACTTC. The genes are TRBV28 and TRBJ2-5, with 8 bases aligning to TRBD1. CDR1 is MDHEN and CDR2 is SYDVKM in the germline V gene. V gave up 6 bases and J gave up 9 bases; unmatched junction bases: 15. The CDR3 length is 15 residues. Combining the CDR3 with reference TRBV28 and TRBJ2-5 gives the whole variable domain DVKVTQSSRYLVKRTGEKVFLECVQDMDHENMFWYRQDPGLGLRLIYFSYDVKMKEKGDIPEGYSVSREKKERFSLILESASTNQTSMYLCASRSQTGAGLAQYFGPGTRLLVL.

The J gene is TRBJ1-1, the V gene TRBV21-1; TRBD1 was called by the table and not checked on the DNA. TRBV21-1 is recorded as a pseudogene. The CDR3 totals 19 residues. As DNA, the CDR3 is TGTGCCAGCAGCAAAGCGCATCGGACAGGAACTGACTTGAACACTGAAGCTTTCTTT. It yields the protein CASSKAHRTGTDLNTEAFF.

This sequence joins TRBV5-1 and TRBJ1-2; 12 positions match TRBD1. This CDR3 spans 16 amino acids. J gave up 5 bases and V 0 bases, and 5 bases lay outside the gene matches. The germline V gene encodes CDR1 SGHRS and CDR2 YFSETQ. The CDR3 region is CASSLARDRGHYGYTF. The CDR3 nucleotides are TGCGCCAGCAGCTTGGCCAGGGACAGGGGGCATTATGGCTACACCTTC.

This clone has a handful of counts. The chain has TRBV2 and TRBJ1-1, with D hard to call. With 1 base removed from V and 6 bases from J, the gap between germline ends came to 3 bases. Germline lookup yields CDR1 SNHLY and CDR2 FYNNEI. This CDR3 has 11 amino acids. The CDR3 DNA follows: TGTGCCAGCAGTGAAGTATCTGAAGCTTTCTTT. Translated: CASSEVSEAFF.

The rearrangement uses TRBV19 and TRBJ2-3; 8 bases map to TRBD1. The V gene end was trimmed by 5 bases and the J gene end by 3 bases; junction bases not matched to a gene: 16. The germline V gene has CDR1 LNHDA and CDR2 SQIVND (reference sequence). This CDR3 comprises 18 residues. The CDR3, as DNA: TGTGCCAGTAGTCGACAACCGACCGGGACAGGAGTAACAGATACGCAGTATTTT. It codes for CASSRQPTGTGVTDTQYF.